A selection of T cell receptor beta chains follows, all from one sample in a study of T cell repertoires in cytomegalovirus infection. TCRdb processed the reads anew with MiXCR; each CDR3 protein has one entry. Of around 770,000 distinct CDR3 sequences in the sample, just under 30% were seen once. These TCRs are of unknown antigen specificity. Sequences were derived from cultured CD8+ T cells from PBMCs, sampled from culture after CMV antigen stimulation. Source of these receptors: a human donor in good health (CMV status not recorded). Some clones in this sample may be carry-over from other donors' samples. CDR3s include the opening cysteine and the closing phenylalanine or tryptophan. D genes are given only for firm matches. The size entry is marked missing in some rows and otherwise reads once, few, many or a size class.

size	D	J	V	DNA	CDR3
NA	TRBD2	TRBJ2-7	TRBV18	TGTGCCAGCTCACCTAGGTACGGGGAGGGCTACGAGCAGTACTTC	CASSPRYGEGYEQYF
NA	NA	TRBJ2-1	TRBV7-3	TGTGCCAGCAGCTTAAACAGGGCTAATGAGCAGTTCTTC	CASSLNRANEQFF
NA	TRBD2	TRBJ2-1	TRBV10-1	TGTGCCAGCAGTGGTCCCGAAAGCTATCTAGCGGTGGTTAATGAGCAGTTCTTC	CASSGPESYLAVVNEQFF
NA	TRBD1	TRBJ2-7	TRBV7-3	TGTGCCAGCAGCAAGGGACAGGGTTTGGGGGAGCAGTACTTC	CASSKGQGLGEQYF
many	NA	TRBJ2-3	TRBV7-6	TGTGCCAGCAGCTCCGAGGGAGATACGCAGTATTTT	CASSSEGDTQYF
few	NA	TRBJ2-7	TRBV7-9	TGTGCCAGCAGTTCCCGAGATGGTCCGCATGAGCAGTACTTC	CASSSRDGPHEQYF
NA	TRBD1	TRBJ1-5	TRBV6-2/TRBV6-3	TGTGCCAGCAGTTACTTGAGCCGGGACAGGGGGCGGAATCAGCCCCAGCATTTT	CASSYLSRDRGRNQPQHF
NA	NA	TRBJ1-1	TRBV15	TGTGCCACCAGCGCCCTGGGGTACACTGAAGCTTTCTTT	CATSALGYTEAFF
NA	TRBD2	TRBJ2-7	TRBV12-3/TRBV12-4	TGTGCCAGCAGCTTCGTACTACCGGGGACTAGCGGGGGCTACGAGCAGTACTTC	CASSFVLPGTSGGYEQYF
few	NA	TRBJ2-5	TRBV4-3	TGCGCCAGCAGCCAAGGGGGGCTAGCGGAGACCCAGTACTTC	CASSQGGLAETQYF
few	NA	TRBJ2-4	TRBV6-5	TGTGCCAGCAGTTACTCTCCGGGGCTAAACATTCAGTACTTC	CASSYSPGLNIQYF
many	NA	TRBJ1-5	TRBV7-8	TGTGCCAGCAGCTTAGGGGGGATGAGCAATCAGCCCCAGCATTTT	CASSLGGMSNQPQHF
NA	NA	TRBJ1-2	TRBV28	TGTGCCAGCAGTTTGGCACTCAATACGGCAGAGCACCGTTATGGCTACACCTTC	CASSLALNTAEHRYGYTF
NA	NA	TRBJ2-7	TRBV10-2	TGCGCCAGCAGCGATTACCTCTACGAGCAGTACTTC	CASSDYLYEQYF
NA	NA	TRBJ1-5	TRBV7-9	TGTGCCAGCAGCATGACAGTCACCAATCAGCCCCAGCATTTT	CASSMTVTNQPQHF
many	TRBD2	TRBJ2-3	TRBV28	TGTGCCAGCAGTCCTGGGTCGGGACTAGCGGGGGACGCAGATACGCAGTATTTT	CASSPGSGLAGDADTQYF
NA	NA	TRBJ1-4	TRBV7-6	TGTGCCAGCAGCCCAAAACCGGACAGCGTTCGAAATGAAAAACTGTTTTTT	CASSPKPDSVRNEKLFF
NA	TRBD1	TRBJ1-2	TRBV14	TGTGCCAGCAGCCAAGATTGGTCAGGGGGCCTTGTCGGCTACACCTTC	CASSQDWSGGLVGYTF
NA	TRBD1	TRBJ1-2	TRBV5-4	TGTGCCAGCAGCTTAGTCGGACAGGGGGATGGCTACACCTTC	CASSLVGQGDGYTF
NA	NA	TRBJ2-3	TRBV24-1	TGTGCCACCAGTGATTTGGATTGTGGGCAGACCCTCACAGATACGCAGTATTTT	CATSDLDCGQTLTDTQYF
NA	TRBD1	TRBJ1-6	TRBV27	TGTGCCAGCGGACAGGGTCCACGTTCACCCCTCCACTTT	CASGQGPRSPLHF
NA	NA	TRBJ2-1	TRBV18	TGTGCCAGCTCACCACCGGAAGTCAGTCCCTTCTACAATGAGCAGTTCTTC	CASSPPEVSPFYNEQFF
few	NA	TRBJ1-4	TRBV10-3	TGTGCCATCAACAGGGCAACTAATGAAAAACTGTTTTTT	CAINRATNEKLFF
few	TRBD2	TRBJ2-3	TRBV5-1	TGCGCCAGCAGCGTCGAAGGACTAGCGGCCGCCACAGATACGCAGTATTTT	CASSVEGLAAATDTQYF
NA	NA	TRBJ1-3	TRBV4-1	TGCGCCAGCAGCCCCTATCAATTCTCTGGAAACACCATATATTTT	CASSPYQFSGNTIYF
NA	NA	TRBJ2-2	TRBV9	TGTGCCAGCAGCGTAGTAGAAAGTCCGAACACCGGGGAGCTGTTTTTT	CASSVVESPNTGELFF
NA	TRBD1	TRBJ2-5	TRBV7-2	TGTGCCAGCAGCTTAGCGTGGGCAGGGGGCCAACTGGGGGAGACCCAGTACTTC	CASSLAWAGGQLGETQYF
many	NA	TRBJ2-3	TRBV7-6	TGTGCCAGCAGCTTAGTTAGTAGGGGCGCGGCAGATACGCAGTATTTT	CASSLVSRGAADTQYF
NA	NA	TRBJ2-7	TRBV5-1	TGCGCCAGCAGCTTGGCCCAGGACGGAACGAACGAGCAGTACTTC	CASSLAQDGTNEQYF
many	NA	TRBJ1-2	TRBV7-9	TGTGCCAGCAGCTTACGAGGACAGCTCTATGGCTACACCTTC	CASSLRGQLYGYTF
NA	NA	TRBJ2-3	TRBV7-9	TGTGCCAGCAGCTTAGCGGGACTTGGCCAAATCACAGATACGCAGTATTTT	CASSLAGLGQITDTQYF
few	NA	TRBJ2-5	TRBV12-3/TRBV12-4	TGTGCCAGCAGTTTAGAAACAGGGCAAGAGACCCAGTACTTC	CASSLETGQETQYF
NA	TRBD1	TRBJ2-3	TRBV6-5	TGTGCCAGCAGTTACTCGGGGACAGGCACAGATACGCAGTATTTT	CASSYSGTGTDTQYF
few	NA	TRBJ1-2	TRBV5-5	TGTGCCAGCCAAGTTGAATCCCGCGAACCGGGACAAAGATATAACTATGGCTACACCTTC	CASQVESREPGQRYNYGYTF
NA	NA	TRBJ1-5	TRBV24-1	TGTGCCACCAGTGGGCAGATTAGCAATCAGCCCCAGCATTTT	CATSGQISNQPQHF
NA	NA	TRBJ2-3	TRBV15	TGTGCCACCAGCGGATGGGGGGACACAGATACGCAGTATTTT	CATSGWGDTDTQYF
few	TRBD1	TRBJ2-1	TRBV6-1	TGTGCCAGCAGTGAAGGACAGGGGTTTTTGTACAATGAGCAGTTCTTC	CASSEGQGFLYNEQFF
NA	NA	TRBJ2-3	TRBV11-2	TGTGCCAGCAGCCCCGATTTAGATACGCAGTATTTT	CASSPDLDTQYF